This T cell receptor (beta chain) comes out of a study of T cells in Graves' hyperthyroidism and ophthalmopathy. The wider study: Peripheral blood was acquired at first diagnosis, ahead of any therapy whatsoever. Findings of the study overall: Most thyroid clonotypes with frequency above 0.001 were detected in blood.

Patients were excluded for uncontrolled infection, other autoimmune disease, pregnancy or lactation. Comments on this clonotype: The antigen is undetermined.

V lost 2 bases and J 7 bases, leaving 13 bases between the germline ends. The CDR3 is 14 amino acids. From germline, CDR1 is SGHTA and CDR2 FQGTGA. RNA transcripts provided the source from which TCR beta CDR3 regions were amplified. The TCR CDR3 first-round RT-PCR relied on the HTBI primer set. TCRdb re-called the multiplex PCR reads through MiXCR, storing one row per CDR3 protein. The sample gives some 300,000 distinct CDR3 sequences, roughly 19% of which show up once; 35% to 40% is in the top ten. This receptor was obtained from a man in his forties or fifties with Graves' ophthalmopathy. The sequencing sample was made of blood. The V call is TRBV7-3, the J call TRBJ2-3, with D possibly being TRBD1 (5 bases). The CDR3 sequence is CASSLDRSINTQYF. Written as DNA, the CDR3 is TGTGCCAGCAGCTTAGACAGATCAATCAATACGCAGTATTTT.